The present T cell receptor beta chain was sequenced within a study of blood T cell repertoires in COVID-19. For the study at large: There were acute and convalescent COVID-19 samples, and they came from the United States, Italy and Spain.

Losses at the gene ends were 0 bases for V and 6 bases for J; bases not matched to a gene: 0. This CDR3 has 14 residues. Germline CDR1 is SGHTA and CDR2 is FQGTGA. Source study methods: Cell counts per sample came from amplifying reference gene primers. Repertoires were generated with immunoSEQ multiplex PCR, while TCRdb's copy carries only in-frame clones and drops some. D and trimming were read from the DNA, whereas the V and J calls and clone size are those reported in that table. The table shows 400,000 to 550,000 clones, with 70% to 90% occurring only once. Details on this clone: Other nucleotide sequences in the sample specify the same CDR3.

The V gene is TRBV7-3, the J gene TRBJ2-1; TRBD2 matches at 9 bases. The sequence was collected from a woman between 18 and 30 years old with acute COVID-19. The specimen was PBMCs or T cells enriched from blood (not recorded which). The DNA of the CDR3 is TGTGCCAGCAGCTTAACTAGCGGGGGCAATGAGCAGTTCTTC. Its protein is CASSLTSGGNEQFF.